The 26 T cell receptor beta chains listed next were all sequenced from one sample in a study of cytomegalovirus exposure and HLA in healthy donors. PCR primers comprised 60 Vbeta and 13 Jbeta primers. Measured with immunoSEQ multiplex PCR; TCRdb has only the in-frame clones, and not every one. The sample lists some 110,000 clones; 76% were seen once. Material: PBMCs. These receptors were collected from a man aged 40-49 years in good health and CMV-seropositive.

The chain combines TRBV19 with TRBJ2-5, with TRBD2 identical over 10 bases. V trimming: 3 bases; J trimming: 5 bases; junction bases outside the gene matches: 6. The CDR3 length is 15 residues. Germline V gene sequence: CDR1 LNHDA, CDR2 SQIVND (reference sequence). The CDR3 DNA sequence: TGTGCCAGTAGTATCGGGCTAGCGGGGGAGGAGACCCAGTACTTC. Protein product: CASSIGLAGEETQYF.

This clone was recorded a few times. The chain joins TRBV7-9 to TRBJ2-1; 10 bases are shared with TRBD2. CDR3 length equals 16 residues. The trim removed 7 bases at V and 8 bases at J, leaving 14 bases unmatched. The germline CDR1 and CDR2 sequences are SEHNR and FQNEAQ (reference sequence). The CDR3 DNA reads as TGTGCCAGCACCGTGACTAGCGGGTTCCATAAGGATGAGCAGTTCTTC. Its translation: CASTVTSGFHKDEQFF.

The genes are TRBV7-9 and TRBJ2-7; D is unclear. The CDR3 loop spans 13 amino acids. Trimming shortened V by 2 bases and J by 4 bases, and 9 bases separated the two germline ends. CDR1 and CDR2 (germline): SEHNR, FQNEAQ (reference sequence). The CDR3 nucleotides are TGTGCCAGCAGCTTACCGGCACAGTACGAGCAGTACTTC. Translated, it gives CASSLPAQYEQYF.

This CDR3 is CAGHPTGRGYNSPLHF. The CDR3 DNA is TGTGCCGGTCACCCTACAGGGAGGGGCTATAATTCACCCCTCCACTTT. V is TRBV30 and J is TRBJ1-6, with D perhaps TRBD1 (6 bases). Germline-derived CDR1 and CDR2 are GTSNPN and SVGIG (reference sequence). Between the trimmed V and J ends, which lost 8 bases and 3 bases, there was a span of 20 bases. The CDR3 totals 16 residues.

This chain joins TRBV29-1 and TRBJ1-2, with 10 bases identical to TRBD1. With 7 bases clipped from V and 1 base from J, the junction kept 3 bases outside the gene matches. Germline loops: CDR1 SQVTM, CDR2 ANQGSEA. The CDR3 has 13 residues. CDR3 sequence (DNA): TGCAGCGCGGGACAGGGGTTTAACTATGGCTACACCTTC. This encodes CSAGQGFNYGYTF.

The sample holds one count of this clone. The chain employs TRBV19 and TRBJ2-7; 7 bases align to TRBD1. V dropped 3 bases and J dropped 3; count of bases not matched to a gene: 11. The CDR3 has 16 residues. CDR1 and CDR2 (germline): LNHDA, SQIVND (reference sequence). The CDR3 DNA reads TGTGCCAGTAGTATGATCCCAGGGACAGTCGGCTACGAGCAGTACTTC. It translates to CASSMIPGTVGYEQYF.

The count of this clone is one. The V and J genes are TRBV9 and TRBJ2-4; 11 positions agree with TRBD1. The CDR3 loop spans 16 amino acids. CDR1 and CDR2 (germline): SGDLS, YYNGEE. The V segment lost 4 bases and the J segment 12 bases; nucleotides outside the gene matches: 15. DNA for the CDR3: TGTGCCAGCAGCCTTGGGACAGGGGGAGGTCCTGGGAGTCAGTACTTC. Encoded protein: CASSLGTGGGPGSQYF.

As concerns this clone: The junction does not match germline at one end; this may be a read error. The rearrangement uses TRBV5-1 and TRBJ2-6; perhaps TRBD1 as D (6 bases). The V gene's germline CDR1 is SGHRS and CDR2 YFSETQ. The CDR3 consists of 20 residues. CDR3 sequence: CASSETGSEYLNSGANGLTF. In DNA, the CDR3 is TGCGCCAGCAGCGAAACAGGGTCGGAATACCTAAACTCTGGGGCCAACGGCCTGACTTTC. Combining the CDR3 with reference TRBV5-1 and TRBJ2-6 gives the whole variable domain KAGVTQTPRYLIKTRGQQVTLSCSPISGHRSVSWYQQTPGQGLQFLFEYFSETQRNKGNFPGRFSGRQFSNSRSEMNVSTLELGDSALYLCASSETGSEYLNSGANGLTFGAGSRLTVL.

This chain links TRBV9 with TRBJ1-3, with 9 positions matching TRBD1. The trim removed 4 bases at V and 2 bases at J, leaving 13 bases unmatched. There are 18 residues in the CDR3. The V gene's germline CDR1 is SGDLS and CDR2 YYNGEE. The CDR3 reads CASSPPGGRDRAGNTIYF. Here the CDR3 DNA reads TGTGCCAGCAGCCCCCCAGGGGGGAGGGACAGGGCTGGAAACACCATATATTTT.

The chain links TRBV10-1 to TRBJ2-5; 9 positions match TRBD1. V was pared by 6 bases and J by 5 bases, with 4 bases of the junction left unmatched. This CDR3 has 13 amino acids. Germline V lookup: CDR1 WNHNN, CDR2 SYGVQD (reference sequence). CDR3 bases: TGCGCCAGCAGCGGACAGGGGCAGGAGACCCAGTACTTC. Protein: CASSGQGQETQYF.

Here the CDR3 reads CASSLGGASGTEAFF. The CDR3 DNA is TGTGCCAGCAGCTTAGGCGGGGCCTCGGGCACTGAAGCTTTCTTT. The V call is TRBV7-2, the J call TRBJ1-1; D might be TRBD1 (5 bases). CDR3 length equals 15 residues. Germline V gene lookup returns CDR1 SGHTA and CDR2 FQGNSA. V lost 1 base and J lost 4, with 13 bases in between.

The CDR3 protein is CASSGILGLAGNTGELFF. The CDR3 DNA sequence: TGTGCCAGCAGTGGGATATTAGGACTAGCGGGGAACACCGGGGAGCTGTTTTTT. The chain carries TRBV6-1 and TRBJ2-2, with 11 positions matching TRBD2. This CDR3 contains 18 residues. Germline CDR1 and CDR2: MNHNS and SASEGT. Trimming at V came to 4 bases and at J to 1 base, leaving 8 bases not matched to a gene.

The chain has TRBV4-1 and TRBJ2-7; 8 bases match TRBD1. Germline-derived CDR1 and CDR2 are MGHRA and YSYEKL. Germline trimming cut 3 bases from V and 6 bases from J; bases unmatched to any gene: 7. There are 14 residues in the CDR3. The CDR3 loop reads CASSQYGQGGEQYF. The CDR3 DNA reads TGCGCCAGCAGCCAGTACGGACAGGGCGGCGAGCAGTACTTC.

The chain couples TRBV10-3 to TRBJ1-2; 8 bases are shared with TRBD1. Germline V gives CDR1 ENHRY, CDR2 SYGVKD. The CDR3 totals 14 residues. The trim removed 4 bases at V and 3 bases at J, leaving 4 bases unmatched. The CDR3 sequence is CAISVIQGDYGYTF. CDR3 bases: TGTGCCATCAGTGTTATACAGGGGGACTATGGCTACACCTTC.

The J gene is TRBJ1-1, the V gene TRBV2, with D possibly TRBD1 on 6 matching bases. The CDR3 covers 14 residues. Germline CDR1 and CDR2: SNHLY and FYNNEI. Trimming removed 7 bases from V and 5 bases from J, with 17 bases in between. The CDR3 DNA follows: TGTGCCAGCATTCCCTGGGGGCTTCGAACTGAAGCTTTCTTT. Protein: CASIPWGLRTEAFF.

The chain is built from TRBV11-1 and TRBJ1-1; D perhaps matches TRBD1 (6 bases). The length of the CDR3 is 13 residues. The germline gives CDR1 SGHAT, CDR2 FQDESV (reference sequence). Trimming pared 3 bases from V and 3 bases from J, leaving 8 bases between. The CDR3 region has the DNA TGTGCCAGCAGCTTTACAGGGTACACTGAAGCTTTCTTT. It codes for CASSFTGYTEAFF.

Here the CDR3 DNA reads TGTGCCAGTAGTCCCACAGCGGGGGGGACCCAGTACTTC. Its translation: CASSPTAGGTQYF. The J gene is TRBJ2-5, the V gene TRBV19; 9 positions match TRBD2. There are 13 residues in the CDR3. Per the germline V gene, CDR1 is LNHDA and CDR2 is SQIVND (reference sequence). The J segment lost 7 bases and the V segment lost 5 bases, leaving 5 bases of the junction unmatched.

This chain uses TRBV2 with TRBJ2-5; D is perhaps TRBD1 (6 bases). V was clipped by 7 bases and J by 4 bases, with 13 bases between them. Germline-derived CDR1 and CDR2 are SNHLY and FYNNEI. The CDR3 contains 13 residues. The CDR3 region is CASKRQAAETQYF. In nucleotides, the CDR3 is TGTGCCAGCAAGAGACAGGCCGCAGAGACCCAGTACTTC.

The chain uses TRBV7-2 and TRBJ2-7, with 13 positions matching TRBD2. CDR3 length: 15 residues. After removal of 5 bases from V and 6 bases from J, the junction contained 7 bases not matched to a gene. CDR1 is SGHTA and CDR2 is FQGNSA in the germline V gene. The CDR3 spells CASSLGLAGAGEQYF. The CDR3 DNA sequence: TGTGCCAGCAGCCTTGGACTAGCGGGGGCGGGCGAGCAGTACTTC.

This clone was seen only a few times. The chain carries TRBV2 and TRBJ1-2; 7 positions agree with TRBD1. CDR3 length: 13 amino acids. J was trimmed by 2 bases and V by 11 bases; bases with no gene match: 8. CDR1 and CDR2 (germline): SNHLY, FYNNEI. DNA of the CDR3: TGTGCCGGAACAGGGGAGAACAACTATGGCTACACCTTC. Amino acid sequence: CAGTGENNYGYTF.

The CDR3 sequence: CASSPGGIAFF. CDR3 coding DNA: TGTGCCAGCAGCCCCGGGGGGATAGCTTTCTTT. The chain joins TRBV6-5 to TRBJ1-1; D is perhaps TRBD1 (5 bases). The ends were cut back, 6 bases at V and 10 bases at J, with 12 bases in the middle. The CDR3 has 11 amino acids. Germline CDR1 reads MNHEY; CDR2 reads SVGAGI.

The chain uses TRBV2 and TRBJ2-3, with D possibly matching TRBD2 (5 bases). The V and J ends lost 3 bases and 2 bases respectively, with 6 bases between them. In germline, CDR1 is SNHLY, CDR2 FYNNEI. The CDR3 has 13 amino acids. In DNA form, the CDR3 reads TGTGCCAGCAGTGAGGGAGACACAGATACGCAGTATTTT. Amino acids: CASSEGDTDTQYF.

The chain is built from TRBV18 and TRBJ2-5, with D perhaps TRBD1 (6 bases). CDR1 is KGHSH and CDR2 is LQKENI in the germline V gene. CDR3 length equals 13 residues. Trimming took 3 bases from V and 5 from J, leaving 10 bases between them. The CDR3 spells CASSPGQGETQYF. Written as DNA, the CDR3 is TGTGCCAGCTCACCGGGGCAGGGGGAGACCCAGTACTTC.

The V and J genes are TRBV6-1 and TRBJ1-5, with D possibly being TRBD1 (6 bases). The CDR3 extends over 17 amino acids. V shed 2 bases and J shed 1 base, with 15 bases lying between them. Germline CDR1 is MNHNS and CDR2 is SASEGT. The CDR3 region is CASSESWGRGSNQPQHF. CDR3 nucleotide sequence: TGTGCCAGCAGTGAAAGTTGGGGGCGCGGGAGCAATCAGCCCCAGCATTTT.

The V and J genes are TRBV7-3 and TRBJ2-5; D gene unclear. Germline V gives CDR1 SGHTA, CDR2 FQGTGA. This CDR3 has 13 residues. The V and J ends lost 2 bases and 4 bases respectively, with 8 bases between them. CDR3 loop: CASSLGSRETQYF. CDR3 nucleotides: TGTGCCAGCAGCTTAGGTAGCCGAGAGACCCAGTACTTC.

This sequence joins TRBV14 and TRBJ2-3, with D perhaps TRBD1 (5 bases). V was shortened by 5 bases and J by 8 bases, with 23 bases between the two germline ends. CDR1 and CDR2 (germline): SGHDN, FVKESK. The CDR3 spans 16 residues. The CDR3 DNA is TGTGCCAGCAGCGCCCCAATTAGCAGGGAAGTTGGTACGCAGTATTTT. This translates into CASSAPISREVGTQYF.